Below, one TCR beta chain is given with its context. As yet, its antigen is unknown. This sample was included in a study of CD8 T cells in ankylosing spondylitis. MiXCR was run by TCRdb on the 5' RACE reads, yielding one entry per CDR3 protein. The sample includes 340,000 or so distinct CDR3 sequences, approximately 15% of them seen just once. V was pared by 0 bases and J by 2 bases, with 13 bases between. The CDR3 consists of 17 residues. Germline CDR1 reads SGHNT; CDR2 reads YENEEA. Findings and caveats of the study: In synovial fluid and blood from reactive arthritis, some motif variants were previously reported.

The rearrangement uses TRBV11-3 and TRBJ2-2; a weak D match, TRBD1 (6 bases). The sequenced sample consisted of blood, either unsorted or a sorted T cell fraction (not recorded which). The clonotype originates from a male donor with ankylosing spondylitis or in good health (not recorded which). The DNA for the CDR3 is TGTGCCAGCAGCTTAGATCGGATGGGGGCTAACACCGGGGAGCTGTTTTTT. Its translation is CASSLDRMGANTGELFF.